This T cell receptor beta chain is from a study of tumor-infiltrating lymphocytes in localized non-small cell lung cancer. Libraries were prepared by immunoSEQ multiplex PCR; TCRdb keeps only in-frame clonotypes and omits some of them. The repertoire holds 9,500 to 10,000 clones, with more than 75% as singletons. Sequencing was performed on lung tumor tissue. This sequence was found in a human donor with non-small cell lung cancer.

The CDR3 protein is CASSQDRTGKVETQYF. The CDR3 DNA reads as TGTGCCAGCAGCCAAGATAGGACAGGGAAGGTAGAGACCCAGTACTTC. This chain joins TRBV14 and TRBJ2-5, with 8 bases aligning to TRBD1. The germline gives CDR1 SGHDN, CDR2 FVKESK. CDR3 length: 16 amino acids. J gave up 4 bases and V 0 bases, and 7 bases lay outside the gene matches. The full variable domain, its missing parts supplied by reference TRBV14 and TRBJ2-5, is EAGVTQFPSHSVIEKGQTVTLRCDPISGHDNLYWYRRVMGKEIKFLLHFVKESKQDESGMPNNRFLAERTGGTYSTLKVQPAELEDSGVYFCASSQDRTGKVETQYFGPGTRLLVL.